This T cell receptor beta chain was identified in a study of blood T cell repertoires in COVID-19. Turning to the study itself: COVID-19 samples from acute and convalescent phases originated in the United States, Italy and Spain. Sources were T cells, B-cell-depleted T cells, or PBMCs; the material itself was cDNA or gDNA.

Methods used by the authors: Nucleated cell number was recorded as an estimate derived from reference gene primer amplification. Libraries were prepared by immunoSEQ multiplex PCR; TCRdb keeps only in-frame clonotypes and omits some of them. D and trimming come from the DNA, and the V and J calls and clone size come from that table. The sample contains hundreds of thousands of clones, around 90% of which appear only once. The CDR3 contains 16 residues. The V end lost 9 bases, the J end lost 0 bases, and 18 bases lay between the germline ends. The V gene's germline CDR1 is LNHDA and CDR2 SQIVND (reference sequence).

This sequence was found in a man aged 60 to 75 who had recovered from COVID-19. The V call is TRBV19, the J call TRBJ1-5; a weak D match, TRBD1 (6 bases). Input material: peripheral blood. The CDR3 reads CASSGGAEVSNQPQHF. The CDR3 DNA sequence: TGTGCCAGCTCTGGGGGGGCGGAGGTTAGCAATCAGCCCCAGCATTTT.